These T cell receptor beta chains were read from a single sample in a study of OX40 agonist ivuxolimab in advanced cancers. Here immunoSEQ multiplex PCR was the method, and the copy in TCRdb shows in-frame clones only, minus some. The data hold more than 50,000 clones, with about 87% observed a single time. The material sequenced was CD4+ or CD8+ T cells sorted from blood, taken in a trial of the OX40 agonist ivuxolimab. The receptors here all came from an adult with an advanced solid tumor such as melanoma, head and neck, liver or kidney cancer. Both conserved end residues are part of each CDR3. D genes are given only for firm matches. Clone size is given for some rows only: seen once, a few or many times, or a class if the clone is expanded.

j_call	v_call	clone_size	d_call	cdr3_nt	cdr3_aa
TRBJ2-7	TRBV27	.	.	TGTGCCAGCAGTTTAAGGAGGGACTCCTACGAGCAGTACTTC	CASSLRRDSYEQYF
TRBJ1-2	TRBV5-1	.	TRBD1	TGCGCCAGCAGCCCTACAGGGGACTATGGCTACACCTTC	CASSPTGDYGYTF
TRBJ2-7	TRBV19	.	.	TGTGCCAGTAGTATCTCGAAAGGAACCAGCGAGCAGTACTTC	CASSISKGTSEQYF
TRBJ2-1	TRBV5-6	.	TRBD2	TGTGCCAGCAGCAGGGGACTAGCGGGAGGTTCCTACAATGAGCAGTTCTTC	CASSRGLAGGSYNEQFF
TRBJ2-5	TRBV9	.	TRBD1	TGTGCCAGCAGCGTAGGAAATAGGGGGCTAGGGACCCAGTACTTC	CASSVGNRGLGTQYF
TRBJ2-6	TRBV29-1	few	TRBD1	TGCAGCGTTCGACAGGGGGACGGGGCCAACGTCCTGACTTTC	CSVRQGDGANVLTF
TRBJ2-1	TRBV7-9	once	.	TGTGCCAGCAGCTCTCGAGGGGGATACGAGCAGTTCTTC	CASSSRGGYEQFF
TRBJ2-2	TRBV15	.	TRBD2	TGTGCCACCAGCAGAGACCGCGGGAGCGGGGAGCTGTTTTTT	CATSRDRGSGELFF
TRBJ2-5	TRBV18	.	TRBD1	TGTGCCAGCTCACCAGGACAGGGGTGGGAGACCCAGTACTTC	CASSPGQGWETQYF
TRBJ1-5	TRBV5-8	.	.	TGTGCCAGCAGCTTGGCAGAGAACAATCAGCCCCAGCATTTT	CASSLAENNQPQHF
TRBJ2-3	TRBV4-2	.	.	TGTGCCAGCAGCCAAGAGGCAGCAGATACGCAGTATTTT	CASSQEAADTQYF
TRBJ1-1	TRBV7-9	.	.	TGTGCCAGCAGCTGGGGGCAGGGGAGGACTGAAGCTTTCTTT	CASSWGQGRTEAFF
TRBJ2-7	TRBV14	.	.	TGTGCCAGCAGCCCCGAGTGGGGGTCGTACGAGCAGTACTTC	CASSPEWGSYEQYF
TRBJ1-4	TRBV19	.	TRBD1	TGTGCCAGTTCTCAGGGGGTTCAGGAAAAACTGTTTTTT	CASSQGVQEKLFF
TRBJ1-1	TRBV13	.	.	TGTGCCAGCAGCTTACGTACCCCGGGGACTGAAGCTTTCTTT	CASSLRTPGTEAFF
TRBJ2-3	TRBV7-9	.	TRBD2	TGTGCCAGCAGCTTAGATTTGAGTTGGGGGACTAGCGGTAAAGATACGCAGTATTTT	CASSLDLSWGTSGKDTQYF
TRBJ2-7	TRBV23-1	.	.	TGCGCCAGCAGTCAAGGCAGGACCCTTTCCTACGAGCAGTACTTC	CASSQGRTLSYEQYF
TRBJ2-7	TRBV11-3	.	.	TGTGCCAGCAGCTCCGCCTCAAGCAAGGAGACCTACGAGCAGTACTTC	CASSSASSKETYEQYF
TRBJ1-5	TRBV27	once	.	TGTGCCAGCAGTCGCACAAGGGGGGGAATGAGTAATCAGCCCCAGCATTTT	CASSRTRGGMSNQPQHF
TRBJ1-5	TRBV6-1	.	.	TGTGCCAGCAGCGGACTACAGCCCCAGCATTTT	CASSGLQPQHF
TRBJ2-1	TRBV7-9	.	.	TGTGCCAGCAGCTTAGTAGGAGGTGAGCAGTTCTTC	CASSLVGGEQFF
TRBJ2-5	TRBV5-8	.	.	TGTGCCAGCAGCCGGGGGAATTCCCAAGAGACCCAGTACTTC	CASSRGNSQETQYF
TRBJ1-1	TRBV10-1	.	.	TGCGCCAGCAGATCCTCGGGACAGAACACTGAAGCTTTCTTT	CASRSSGQNTEAFF
TRBJ2-1	TRBV5-4	.	TRBD2	TGTGCCAGCAGCGTGGGAACCGGGACTACCCGCGGTGAGCAGTTCTTC	CASSVGTGTTRGEQFF
TRBJ2-3	TRBV2	once	.	TGTGCCACCCCCTCCTCCCGCGGGGTTAGCACAGATACGCAGTATTTT	CATPSSRGVSTDTQYF
TRBJ1-2	TRBV6-7	.	.	TGTGCCAGCAGTGTACCTCAAGGGAAGGGGGGGATAGCTAACTATGGCTACACCTTC	CASSVPQGKGGIANYGYTF
TRBJ2-3	TRBV6-4	.	.	TGTGCCAGCAGTGATGAGAGCACAGATACGCAGTATTTT	CASSDESTDTQYF
TRBJ1-5	TRBV6-6	once	.	TGTGCCAGCAGTTACGCTGGGTTTCAGCCCCAGCATTTT	CASSYAGFQPQHF
TRBJ2-1	TRBV7-8	.	TRBD2	TGTGCCAGCAGCTCCCTAGCGGGGGGGGTTTACAATGAGCAGTTCTTC	CASSSLAGGVYNEQFF
TRBJ1-2	TRBV6-1	.	.	TGTGCCAGCAGTTACCCGTCCGATTACACCTTC	CASSYPSDYTF
TRBJ2-7	TRBV18	.	.	TGTGCCAGCTCAGTCAAACAGGGTGCATCGTACGAGCAGTACTTC	CASSVKQGASYEQYF
TRBJ2-3	TRBV11-2	.	.	TGTGCCAGCAGCTCCCCCCCGGTTCGGACAGATACGCAGTATTTT	CASSSPPVRTDTQYF
TRBJ2-7	TRBV7-6	once	TRBD1	TGTGCCAGCAGCTTTGGACAGGTCTACGAGCAGTACTTC	CASSFGQVYEQYF
TRBJ2-7	TRBV9	.	.	TGTGCCAGCAGCGTAGGCCGGTTGGGATACGAGCAGTACTTC	CASSVGRLGYEQYF
TRBJ2-2	TRBV5-1	.	.	TGCGCCAGCACCCTTTCCGGGCCCGCGAACACCGGGGAGCTGTTTTTT	CASTLSGPANTGELFF
TRBJ1-5	TRBV15	.	.	TGTGCCACCAGCAGAGATCCAGGGGGCAATCAGCCCCAGCATTTT	CATSRDPGGNQPQHF
TRBJ2-2	TRBV18	.	.	TGTGCCAGCTCACCACGGGCCACGGGAGCCGGGGAGCTGTTTTTT	CASSPRATGAGELFF